This is a list of T cell receptor beta chains from one sample in a study of T cell responses to AZD1222 COVID-19 vaccine. Clones were read by immunoSEQ multiplex PCR, and TCRdb kept only the in-frame ones, dropping some. The sample lists some 130,000 clones, more than 75% seen once, with over 4% in the top ten. This sample comprised peripheral blood, obtained on day 0 of AZD1222 vaccination. These receptors all stem from an adult in good health. The CDR3 runs from the conserved cysteine through the conserved F or W.

>TRBV6-1|TRBJ1-2
CASSETVLYGYTF
>TRBV2|TRBJ1-1
CASSEMSGLGEEAFF
>TRBV28|TRBJ2-7
CASSSETEFF
>TRBV6-5|TRBJ1-1
CASSRIQGKNTEAFF
>TRBV19|TRBJ1-5
CASSIDSQGNQPQHF
>TRBV5-1|TRBJ2-1
CASSAGAIRLNEQFF
>TRBV12-3/TRBV12-4|TRBJ2-3
CASSRSQDTQYF
>TRBV25-1|TRBJ1-3
CASRDRYSGNTIYF
>TRBV19|TRBJ1-1
CASSIGQLNTEAFF
>TRBV5-1|TRBJ2-7
CASSLFGQGSYEQYF
>TRBV7-8|TRBJ2-5
CASSLMGGRGQETQYF
>TRBV6-5|TRBJ1-5
CASRYGWPQHF
>TRBV5-1|TRBJ2-7
CASSFSGGPSYEQYF
>TRBV5-8|TRBJ1-6
CASSLKDRVGSPLHF
>TRBV30|TRBJ1-2
CAWREPDRNYGYTF
>TRBV10-3|TRBJ1-1
CAIRLGTEAFF
>TRBV28|TRBJ1-2
CASSLRGYGYTF
>TRBV3-1/TRBV3-2|TRBJ1-5
CASSQPSRAWGNNQPQHF
>TRBV2|TRBJ1-1
CASSEGQEVDTEAFF
>TRBV28|TRBJ2-7
CASSPNGDSSYEQYF
>TRBV9|TRBJ1-1
CASSVEGTGGTEAFF
>TRBV28|TRBJ1-6
CASSLARDYNSPLHF
>TRBV28|TRBJ1-1
CASSYTQGADMDTEAFF
>TRBV7-9|TRBJ1-5
CASSAQGNQPQHF
>TRBV7-9|TRBJ1-1
CASRLTGTGYLNTEAFF
>TRBV30|TRBJ2-7
CAWSVVGGLSYEQYF
>TRBV2|TRBJ2-1
CASRQGGSYNEQFF
>TRBV6-5|TRBJ2-3
CASSGHSTDTQYF
>TRBV5-1|TRBJ1-2
CASSLDRANYGYTF
>TRBV4-1|TRBJ1-4
CASSQEGWSPGKLFF
>TRBV7-2|TRBJ1-3
CASSPRDRGTNTIYF
>TRBV24-1|TRBJ1-2
CATSDSQGGSGGYTF
>TRBV7-8|TRBJ1-5
CASSLASNQPQHF
>TRBV7-9|TRBJ1-1
CASSSAGGRNTEAFF
>TRBV27|TRBJ1-5
CASSVRRGYQPQHF
>TRBV19|TRBJ1-5
CASRGRQADQPQHF
>TRBV28|TRBJ2-7
CASRLLQATYEQYF
>TRBV7-9|TRBJ1-2
CASRRTGNYGYTF
>TRBV2|TRBJ2-2
CASSEALTPGAQVWTGELFF
>TRBV4-1|TRBJ1-6
CASSQERGRFPSPLHF
>TRBV19|TRBJ1-2
CASSVDRGKSYGYTF
>TRBV5-1|TRBJ2-7
CASSLIPPGTGVGYEQYF
>TRBV7-7|TRBJ2-1
CASSLGGAGASSYNEQFF